The 19 T cell receptor beta chains in this list originate from one sample, sequenced in a study of T cells in Graves' hyperthyroidism and ophthalmopathy. RNA transcripts served as the template for amplifying TCR beta CDR3 regions. First-round RT-PCR with HTBI primers amplified the TCR CDR3 region. TCRdb analysed the multiplex PCR reads with MiXCR anew, one entry per CDR3 protein. The top ten clones hold less than 20% of a sample with around 500,000 distinct CDR3 sequences, approximately 15% of them seen once. The sample taken for sequencing was blood. The receptors come from a woman between 18 and 29 years old with Graves' hyperthyroidism.

This clonotype was picked up a small number of times. V gene TRBV5-1 combines with J gene TRBJ2-7; 10 bases agree with TRBD2. Germline trimming cut 0 bases from V and 6 bases from J; bases unmatched to any gene: 12. Germline CDR1 is SGHRS and CDR2 is YFSETQ. The CDR3 has 17 amino acids. CDR3 residues: CASSLVPSGSLLGEQYF. CDR3 nucleotides: TGCGCCAGCAGCTTGGTACCTAGCGGGAGTTTACTCGGCGAGCAGTACTTC.

In its sample, this clonotype was seen many times. The chain has TRBV27 and TRBJ1-5; the D is unclear. CDR1 is MNHEY and CDR2 is SMNVEV in the germline V gene (reference sequence). This CDR3 spans 17 amino acids. Trimming took off 5 bases at V and 2 bases at J, with 19 bases between the two ends. The CDR3 is CASSGMMDPSGNQPQHF. CDR3 sequence (DNA): TGTGCCAGCAGTGGCATGATGGACCCTTCCGGCAATCAGCCCCAGCATTTT.

This clonotype was observed at least ten times. The chain joins TRBV9 to TRBJ2-1, with 14 nucleotides matching TRBD2. Trimming at V came to 3 bases and at J to 5 bases, leaving 7 bases not matched to a gene. Germline lookup yields CDR1 SGDLS and CDR2 YYNGEE. The CDR3 consists of 17 residues. CDR3 protein: CASSGRLAGGLNNEQFF. The CDR3 DNA sequence: TGTGCCAGCAGCGGCCGACTAGCGGGAGGGTTGAACAATGAGCAGTTCTTC.

This clonotype was picked up a small number of times. The chain couples TRBV18 to TRBJ2-1; unclear D gene. V lost 2 bases, J lost 4 bases, and 6 bases lay in between. The V gene's germline CDR1 is KGHSH and CDR2 LQKENI. CDR3 size: 13 residues. CDR3 coding DNA: TGTGCCAGCTCACCAATAGAATACAATGAGCAGTTCTTC. Its protein product is CASSPIEYNEQFF.

In its sample, this clonotype was seen many times. The rearrangement links TRBV10-2 to TRBJ1-1; no reliable D call. The CDR3 sequence is 14 residues long. Per the germline V gene, CDR1 is WSHSY and CDR2 is SAAADI. The V gene lost 6 bases and the J gene lost 0 bases, with 11 bases spanning the gap. The CDR3 DNA follows: TGCGCCAGCAGCGAGAGTGGCATGAACACTGAAGCTTTCTTT. Protein product: CASSESGMNTEAFF.

The chain couples TRBV3-1 to TRBJ2-1, with 9 bases aligning to TRBD2. CDR1 is LGHDT, CDR2 YNNKEL, per germline (reference sequence). The CDR3 is 16 amino acids. Trimming at V came to 7 bases and at J to 8 bases, leaving 15 bases not matched to a gene. This CDR3 reads CASTAGGTSTRDEQFF. The DNA of the CDR3 is TGTGCCAGCACCGCCGGCGGGACTAGCACGCGCGATGAGCAGTTCTTC.

Note on this clonotype: Since a much larger clone is just one base distant, this may be a read error. J is TRBJ1-1 and V is TRBV19, with TRBD1 as a possible D gene (6 bases). Germline CDR1 LNHDA, CDR2 SQIVND (reference sequence). The CDR3 loop spans 16 amino acids. Here the CDR3 reads CASSREGGVWSTKAFF. CDR3 DNA: TGTGCCAGTAGTAGGGAAGGGGGAGTATGGAGCACTAAAGCTTTCTTT.

This clonotype was counted at least ten times. The V call is TRBV5-1, the J call TRBJ2-1, with D unclear. CDR3 length: 14 residues. The V and J ends lost 0 bases and 5 bases respectively, with 9 bases between them. CDR1 SGHRS and CDR2 YFSETQ come from the germline V gene. CDR3 residues: CASSLGEINNEQFF. Written as DNA, the CDR3 is TGCGCCAGCAGCTTGGGTGAGATTAACAATGAGCAGTTCTTC.

This clonotype was seen a handful of times. The rearrangement links TRBV19 to TRBJ1-5; D is undetermined. Germline-derived CDR1 and CDR2 are LNHDA and SQIVND (reference sequence). With 7 bases removed from V and 4 bases from J, the gap between germline ends came to 17 bases. The CDR3 covers 15 residues. Here the CDR3 DNA reads TGTGCCAGTAAGGAAAAGGCTCTAGGGAATCAGCCCCAGCATTTT. Residues: CASKEKALGNQPQHF.

Concerning this clonotype itself: A read error may account for a junction end that differs from germline. V usage is TRBV3-1 and J usage is TRBJ2-1; 11 bases line up with TRBD2. The CDR3 loop spans 16 amino acids. The germline V gene has CDR1 LGHDT and CDR2 YNNKEL (reference sequence). The CDR3 reads CARSLLAGGPYNEQFF. The CDR3 nucleotides are TGTGCCAGGAGCCTATTAGCGGGAGGGCCCTACAATGAGCAGTTCTTC.

The CDR3 region has the DNA TGTGCCAGCAGCGCTCCGGCAGATACGCAGTATTTT. Translated, it gives CASSAPADTQYF. The genes are TRBV9 and TRBJ2-3; D not resolved. The CDR3 has 12 residues. Trimming left V 3 bases short and J 4 bases short, with 6 bases between. Germline V gene sequence: CDR1 SGDLS, CDR2 YYNGEE.

This clonotype was observed at least ten times. DNA for the CDR3: TGTGCCAGCAGTTCCACAGGGTTGAGGGGCTACACCTTC. Protein: CASSSTGLRGYTF. The rearrangement uses TRBV6-1 and TRBJ1-2, with D perhaps matching TRBD1 (6 bases). The CDR3 runs to 13 residues. V was shortened by 5 bases and J by 8 bases, with 15 bases between the two germline ends. The V gene's germline CDR1 is MNHNS and CDR2 SASEGT.

This clonotype was counted many times. CDR3 region: CASSYPTSGVFGVIYF. CDR3 nucleotide sequence: TGTGCCAGCAGTTACCCGACATCAGGGGTTTTTGGTGTCATATATTTT. The gene calls are TRBV6-6 and TRBJ1-3, with a weak D call TRBD1 (6 bases). Germline V lookup: CDR1 MNHNY, CDR2 SVGAGI (reference sequence). The CDR3 totals 16 residues. Trimming left V 2 bases short and J 12 bases short, with 23 bases between.

This clonotype turned up a few times. The V gene is TRBV5-1, the J gene TRBJ1-3; D is uncertain. V lost 0 bases and J lost 0, with 4 bases in between. The germline gives CDR1 SGHRS, CDR2 YFSETQ. The CDR3 totals 14 residues. CDR3 in amino acids: CASSLESSGNTIYF. The CDR3 nucleotides read TGCGCCAGCAGCTTGGAGAGCTCTGGAAACACCATATATTTT.

About this clonotype: With a much larger clone just one base away, this may be a read error. This chain uses TRBV2 with TRBJ1-1; the D is unclear. This CDR3 has 15 residues. The germline gives CDR1 SNHLY, CDR2 FYNNEI. The DNA for the CDR3 is TGTGCCAGCAAATCGCTCGTAAGCCAGAACGCTGAAGCTTTCTTT. Its protein is CASKSLVSQNAEAFF. The whole variable domain, remainder taken from reference TRBV2 and TRBJ1-1, is EPEVTQTPSHQVTQMGQEVILRCVPISNHLYFYWYRQILGQKVEFLVSFYNNEISEKSEIFDDQFSVERPDGSNFTLKIRSTKLEDSAMYFCASKSLVSQNAEAFFGQGTRLTVV.

Ten or more counts support this clonotype. The chain employs TRBV27 and TRBJ1-4; 7 bases are shared with TRBD1. Germline loops: CDR1 MNHEY, CDR2 SMNVEV (reference sequence). V shed 3 bases, J shed 8 bases, and the junction held 6 bases outside the gene matches. The CDR3 is made up of 14 amino acids. CDR3 residues: CASSFKGAGEKLFF. DNA of the CDR3: TGTGCCAGCAGTTTCAAGGGGGCTGGCGAAAAACTGTTTTTT.

There are a few counts of this clonotype. V gene TRBV7-8 combines with J gene TRBJ1-1; possible D gene TRBD1, 5 bases. V was pared by 5 bases and J by 6 bases, with 16 bases between. The CDR3 is 14 residues long. CDR1 is SGHVS and CDR2 is FQNEAQ in the germline V gene. CDR3 amino acids: CASSPGRMGPEAFF. The CDR3 DNA sequence: TGTGCCAGCAGCCCCGGGAGGATGGGGCCTGAAGCTTTCTTT.

The chain combines TRBV28 with TRBJ2-1; 15 bases agree with TRBD2. CDR1 MDHEN and CDR2 SYDVKM come from the germline V gene. This CDR3 is built from 17 residues. After removal of 4 bases from V and 8 bases from J, the junction contained 9 bases not matched to a gene. Written as DNA, the CDR3 is TGTGCCAGCAGTTCGAGCGGGACTAGCGGGAGGTTGGATGAGCAGTTCTTC. Amino acid sequence: CASSSSGTSGRLDEQFF.

This clonotype showed up many times. The V and J genes are TRBV29-1 and TRBJ2-5, with TRBD1 as a possible D gene (5 bases). Trimming removed 2 bases at V and 5 bases at J, with 15 bases between. Germline lookup yields CDR1 SQVTM and CDR2 ANQGSEA. CDR3 length: 14 amino acids. The CDR3 DNA sequence: TGCAGCGTTGAAAATCAGGGCTTGTGGGAGACCCAGTACTTC. Protein: CSVENQGLWETQYF.